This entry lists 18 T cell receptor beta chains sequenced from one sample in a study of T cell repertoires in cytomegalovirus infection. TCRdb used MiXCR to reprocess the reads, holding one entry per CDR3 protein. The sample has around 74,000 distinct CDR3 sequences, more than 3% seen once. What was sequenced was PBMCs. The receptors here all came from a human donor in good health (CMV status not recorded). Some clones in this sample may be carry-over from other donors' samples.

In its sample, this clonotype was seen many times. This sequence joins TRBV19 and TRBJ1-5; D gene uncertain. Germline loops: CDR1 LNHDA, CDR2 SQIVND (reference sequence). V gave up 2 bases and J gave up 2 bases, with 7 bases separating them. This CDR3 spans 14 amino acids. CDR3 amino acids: CASSIRQGNQPQHF. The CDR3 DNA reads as TGTGCCAGTAGTATACGGCAGGGCAATCAGCCCCAGCATTTT.

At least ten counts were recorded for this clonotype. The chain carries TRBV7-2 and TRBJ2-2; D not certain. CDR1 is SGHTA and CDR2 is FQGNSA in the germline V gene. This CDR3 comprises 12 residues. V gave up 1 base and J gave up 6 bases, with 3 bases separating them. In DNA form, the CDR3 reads TGTGCCAGCAGCTTAGAGGCCGGGGAGCTGTTTTTT. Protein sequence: CASSLEAGELFF.

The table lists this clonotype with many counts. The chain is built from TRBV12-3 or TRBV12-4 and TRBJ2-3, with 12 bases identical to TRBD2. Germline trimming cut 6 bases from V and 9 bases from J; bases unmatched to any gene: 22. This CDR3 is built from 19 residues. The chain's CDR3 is CASSHGQGITLAGGRTQYF. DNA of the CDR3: TGTGCCAGCAGCCACGGACAGGGGATCACGCTAGCGGGGGGGCGCACGCAGTATTTT.

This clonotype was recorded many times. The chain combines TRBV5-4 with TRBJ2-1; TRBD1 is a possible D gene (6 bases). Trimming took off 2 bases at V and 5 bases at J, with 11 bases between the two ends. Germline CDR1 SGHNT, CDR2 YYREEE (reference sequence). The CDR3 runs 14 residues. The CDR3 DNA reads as TGTGCCAGCAGCTTTCAGGGGCTACACAATGAGCAGTTCTTC. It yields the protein CASSFQGLHNEQFF.

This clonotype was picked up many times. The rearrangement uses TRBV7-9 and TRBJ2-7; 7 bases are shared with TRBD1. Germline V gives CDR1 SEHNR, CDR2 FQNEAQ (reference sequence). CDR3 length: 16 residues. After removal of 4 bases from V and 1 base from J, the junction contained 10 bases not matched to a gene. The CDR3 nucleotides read TGTGCCAGCAGCTCGACTCGGACAGGATATTCCTACGAGCAGTACTTC. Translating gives CASSSTRTGYSYEQYF.

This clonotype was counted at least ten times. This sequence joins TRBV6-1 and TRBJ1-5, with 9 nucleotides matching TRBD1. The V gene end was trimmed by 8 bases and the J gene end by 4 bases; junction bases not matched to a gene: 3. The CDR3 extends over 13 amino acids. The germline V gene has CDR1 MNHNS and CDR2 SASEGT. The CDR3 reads CASGGQGNQPQHF. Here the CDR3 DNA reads TGTGCCAGCGGGGGACAGGGAAATCAGCCCCAGCATTTT.

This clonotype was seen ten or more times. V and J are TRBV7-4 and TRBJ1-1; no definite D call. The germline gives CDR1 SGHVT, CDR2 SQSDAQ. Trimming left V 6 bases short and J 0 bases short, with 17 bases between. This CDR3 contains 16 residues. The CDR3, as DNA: TGTGCCAGCAGGCTAGGGTTGGCCAGAATGAACACTGAAGCTTTCTTT. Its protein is CASRLGLARMNTEAFF.

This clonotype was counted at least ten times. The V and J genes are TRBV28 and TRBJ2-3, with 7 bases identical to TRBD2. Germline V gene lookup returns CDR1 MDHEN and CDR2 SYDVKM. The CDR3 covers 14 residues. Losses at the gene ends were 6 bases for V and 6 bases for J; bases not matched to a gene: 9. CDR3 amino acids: CASRKRLAMDTQYF. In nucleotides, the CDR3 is TGTGCCAGCAGGAAAAGACTAGCCATGGATACGCAGTATTTT.

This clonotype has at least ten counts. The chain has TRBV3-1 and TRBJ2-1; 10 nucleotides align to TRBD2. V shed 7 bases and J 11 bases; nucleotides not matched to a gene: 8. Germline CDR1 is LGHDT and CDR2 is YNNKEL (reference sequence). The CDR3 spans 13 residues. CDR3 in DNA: TGTGCCAGCAATCTAGCGGGGGCCGATCAGCAGTTCTTC. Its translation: CASNLAGADQQFF.

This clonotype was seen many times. The CDR3 region has the DNA TGCGCCAGCAGCTGGGGGGGGAAAGGTCAAGAAGCTTTCTTT. It specifies CASSWGGKGQEAFF. The J gene is TRBJ1-1, the V gene TRBV5-1; D perhaps matches TRBD1 (5 bases). V lost 3 bases and J lost 8, with 17 bases in between. Looked up from germline, CDR1 is SGHRS and CDR2 is YFSETQ. The CDR3 runs 14 residues.

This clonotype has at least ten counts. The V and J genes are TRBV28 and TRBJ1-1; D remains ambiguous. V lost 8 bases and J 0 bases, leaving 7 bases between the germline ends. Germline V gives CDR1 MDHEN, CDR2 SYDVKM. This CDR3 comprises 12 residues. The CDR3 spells CASCDLNTEAFF. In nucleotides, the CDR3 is TGTGCCAGCTGCGACCTGAACACTGAAGCTTTCTTT.

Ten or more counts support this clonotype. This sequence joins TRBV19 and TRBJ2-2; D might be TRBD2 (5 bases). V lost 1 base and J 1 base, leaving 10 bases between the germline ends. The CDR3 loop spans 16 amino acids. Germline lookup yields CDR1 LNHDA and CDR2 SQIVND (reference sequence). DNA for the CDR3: TGTGCCAGTAGTATAGCGGGGAAGGGGAACACCGGGGAGCTGTTTTTT. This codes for CASSIAGKGNTGELFF.

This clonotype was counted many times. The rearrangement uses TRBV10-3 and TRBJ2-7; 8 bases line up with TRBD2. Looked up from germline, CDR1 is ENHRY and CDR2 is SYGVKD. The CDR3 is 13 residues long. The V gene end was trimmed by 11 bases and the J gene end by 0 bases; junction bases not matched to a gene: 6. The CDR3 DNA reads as TGTGCCCACGGGAGCGGGAGCTCCTACGAGCAGTACTTC. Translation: CAHGSGSSYEQYF.

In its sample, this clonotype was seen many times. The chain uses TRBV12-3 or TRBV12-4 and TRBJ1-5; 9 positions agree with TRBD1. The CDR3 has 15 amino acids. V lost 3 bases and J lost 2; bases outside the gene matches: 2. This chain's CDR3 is CASSFTGGGNQPQHF. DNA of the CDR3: TGTGCCAGCAGTTTCACAGGGGGCGGCAATCAGCCCCAGCATTTT.

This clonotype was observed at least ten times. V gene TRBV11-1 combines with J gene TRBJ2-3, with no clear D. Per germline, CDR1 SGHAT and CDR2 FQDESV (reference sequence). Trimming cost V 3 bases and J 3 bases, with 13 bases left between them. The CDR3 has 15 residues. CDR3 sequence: CASSLRTEWTDTQYF. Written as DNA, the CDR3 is TGTGCCAGCAGCTTGAGGACCGAGTGGACAGATACGCAGTATTTT.

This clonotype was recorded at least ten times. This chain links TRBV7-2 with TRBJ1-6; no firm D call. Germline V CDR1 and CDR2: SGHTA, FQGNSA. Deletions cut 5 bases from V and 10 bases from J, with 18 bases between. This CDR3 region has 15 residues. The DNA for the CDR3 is TGTGCCAGCAGCCTAATGGGGTGGGGAGGATCACCCCTCCACTTT. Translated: CASSLMGWGGSPLHF.

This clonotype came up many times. This CDR3 is CASSLIQDAAGRRPYEQYF. The CDR3 DNA reads TGTGCCAGCAGTTTAATACAAGATGCTGCTGGGCGTCGCCCCTACGAGCAGTACTTC. The gene calls are TRBV6-5 and TRBJ2-7; D ambiguous. Trimming removed 4 bases from V and 2 bases from J, with 27 bases in between. The CDR3 is 19 amino acids. Germline V lookup: CDR1 MNHEY, CDR2 SVGAGI.

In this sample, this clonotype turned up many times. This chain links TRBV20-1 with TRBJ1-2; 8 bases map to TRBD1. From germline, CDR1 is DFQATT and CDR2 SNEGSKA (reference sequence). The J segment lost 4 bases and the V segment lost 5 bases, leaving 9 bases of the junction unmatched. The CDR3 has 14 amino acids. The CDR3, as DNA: TGCAGTGCTCCCCCGGACAGGGTGTTCTATGGCTACACCTTC. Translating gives CSAPPDRVFYGYTF.